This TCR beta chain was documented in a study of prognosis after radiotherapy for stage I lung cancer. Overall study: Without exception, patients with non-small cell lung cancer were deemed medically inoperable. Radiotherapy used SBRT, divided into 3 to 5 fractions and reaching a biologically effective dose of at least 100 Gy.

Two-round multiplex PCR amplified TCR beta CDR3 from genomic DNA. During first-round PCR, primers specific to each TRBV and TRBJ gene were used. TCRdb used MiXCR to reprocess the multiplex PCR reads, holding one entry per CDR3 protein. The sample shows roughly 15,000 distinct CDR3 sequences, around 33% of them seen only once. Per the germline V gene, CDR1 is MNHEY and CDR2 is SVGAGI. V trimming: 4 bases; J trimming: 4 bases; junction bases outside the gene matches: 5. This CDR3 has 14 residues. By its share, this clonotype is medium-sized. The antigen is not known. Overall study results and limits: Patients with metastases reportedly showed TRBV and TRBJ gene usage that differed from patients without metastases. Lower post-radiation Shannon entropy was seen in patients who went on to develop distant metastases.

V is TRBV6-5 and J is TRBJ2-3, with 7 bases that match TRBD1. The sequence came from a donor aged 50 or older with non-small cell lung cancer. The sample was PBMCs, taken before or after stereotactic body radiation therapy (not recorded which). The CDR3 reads CASSSSQGADTQYF. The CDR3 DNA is TGTGCCAGCAGTTCCAGCCAGGGGGCAGATACGCAGTATTTT.